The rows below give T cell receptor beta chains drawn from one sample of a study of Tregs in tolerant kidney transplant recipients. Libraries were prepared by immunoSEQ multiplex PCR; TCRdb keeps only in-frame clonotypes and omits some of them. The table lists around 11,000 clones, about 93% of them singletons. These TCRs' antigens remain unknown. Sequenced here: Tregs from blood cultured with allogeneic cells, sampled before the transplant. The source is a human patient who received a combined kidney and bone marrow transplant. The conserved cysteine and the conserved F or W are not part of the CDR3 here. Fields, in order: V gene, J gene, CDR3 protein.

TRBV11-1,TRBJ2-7,ASSPRTSGSRGEQY
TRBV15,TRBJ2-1,ATSRGVTGGLFDEQF
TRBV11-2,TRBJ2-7,ASSLGPGRTSKTYEQY
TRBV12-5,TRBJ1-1,ASGRQGTGAF
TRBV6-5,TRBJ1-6,ASSYGAGNSPLH
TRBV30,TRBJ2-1,AWSMVGLSNEQF
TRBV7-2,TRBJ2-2,ASSSGTVDTGELF
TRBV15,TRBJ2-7,ATSRIGSVYEQY
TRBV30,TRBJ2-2,AWNPGGGTGELF
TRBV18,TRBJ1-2,ASSPQGTPNYGYT
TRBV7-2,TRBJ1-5,ASSQEVFLGPQH
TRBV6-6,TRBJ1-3,ASRQQGAGNTIY
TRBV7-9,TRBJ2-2,ASSLGWAGVNTGELF